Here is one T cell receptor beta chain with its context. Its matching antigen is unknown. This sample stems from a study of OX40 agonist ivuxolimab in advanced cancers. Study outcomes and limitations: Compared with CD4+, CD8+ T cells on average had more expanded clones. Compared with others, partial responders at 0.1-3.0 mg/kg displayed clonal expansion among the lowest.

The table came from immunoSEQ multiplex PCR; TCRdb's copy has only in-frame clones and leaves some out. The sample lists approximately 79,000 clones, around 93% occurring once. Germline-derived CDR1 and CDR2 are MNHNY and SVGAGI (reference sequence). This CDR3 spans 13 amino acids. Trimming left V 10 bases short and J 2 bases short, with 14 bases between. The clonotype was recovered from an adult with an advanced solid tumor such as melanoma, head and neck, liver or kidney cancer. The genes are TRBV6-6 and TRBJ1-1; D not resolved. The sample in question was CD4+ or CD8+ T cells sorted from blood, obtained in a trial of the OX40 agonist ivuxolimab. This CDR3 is CATRPTVNTEAFF. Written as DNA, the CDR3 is TGTGCCACCCGGCCTACAGTTAACACTGAAGCTTTCTTT.